This T cell receptor (beta chain) was identified during a study of shared clonotypes between healthy human individuals. Whole-study findings and limits: Across subsets, estimated richness was generally greater for naive than for memory populations.

Evenly divided among several immunoSEQ plates was the genomic DNA of each subset. Replicate PCRs for sorted subsets used around 200 ng DNA; this equaled 33,000 or so T cell genomes. Sequencing was performed with immunoSEQ multiplex PCR; in TCRdb, only in-frame clones are kept and a portion is missing. This sample has more than 850,000 clones, with 75% to 80% found just once. Comment on this clone: Its cognate antigen is unknown.

J gave up 5 bases and V 5 bases, and 27 bases lay outside the gene matches. The CDR3 loop spans 21 amino acids. Germline CDR1 reads MNHEY; CDR2 reads SMNVEV (reference sequence). Sequencing was carried out using memory CD4+ T cells from PBMCs. Subset denoted: CD45RA-negative fraction. The TCR originated in a man between 18 and 35 years old in good health. Some clones in this sample may be carry-over from other donors' samples. The rearrangement uses TRBV27 and TRBJ2-7; 10 nucleotides agree with TRBD2. CDR3 DNA: TGTGCCAGCAGTCTAAATGGGCCATTCCTAGCGGGAGCCCTCAGTAGGAACGAGCAGTACTTC. Translation gives CASSLNGPFLAGALSRNEQYF.